One sample yielded the 2 T cell receptor beta chains listed below, sequenced in a study of Graves' ophthalmopathy and Graves' hyperthyroidism. Scientists amplified the TCR beta CDR3 regions from RNA transcripts. Scientists carried out first-round RT-PCR using HTBI primers and then a second-round multiplex PCR. A single record per CDR3 protein comes from TCRdb applying MiXCR to the multiplex PCR reads. This sample has over a million distinct CDR3 sequences, with around a third found just once. Sequenced sample: peripheral blood or thyroid tissue (not recorded which). The receptors originated from an adult man with Graves' hyperthyroidism.

This clonotype was seen ten or more times. The chain joins TRBV7-8 to TRBJ1-1; 9 bases are shared with TRBD1. Per germline, CDR1 SGHVS and CDR2 FQNEAQ. The V gene end was trimmed by 1 base and the J gene end by 11 bases; junction bases not matched to a gene: 2. CDR3 size: 12 residues. CDR3 region: CASSLGTGEAFF. The CDR3 nucleotides read TGTGCCAGCAGCTTAGGGACAGGGGAGGCTTTCTTT.

The chain employs TRBV7-8 and TRBJ1-4; tentative D call: TRBD1 (6 bases). The V gene lost 2 bases and the J gene lost 8 bases, with 12 bases spanning the gap. Looked up from germline, CDR1 is SGHVS and CDR2 is FQNEAQ. This CDR3 is built from 14 residues. CDR3 DNA sequence: TGTGCCAGCAGCTTACTTCCCGGGACAGAAAAACTGTTTTTT. Its protein is CASSLLPGTEKLFF.